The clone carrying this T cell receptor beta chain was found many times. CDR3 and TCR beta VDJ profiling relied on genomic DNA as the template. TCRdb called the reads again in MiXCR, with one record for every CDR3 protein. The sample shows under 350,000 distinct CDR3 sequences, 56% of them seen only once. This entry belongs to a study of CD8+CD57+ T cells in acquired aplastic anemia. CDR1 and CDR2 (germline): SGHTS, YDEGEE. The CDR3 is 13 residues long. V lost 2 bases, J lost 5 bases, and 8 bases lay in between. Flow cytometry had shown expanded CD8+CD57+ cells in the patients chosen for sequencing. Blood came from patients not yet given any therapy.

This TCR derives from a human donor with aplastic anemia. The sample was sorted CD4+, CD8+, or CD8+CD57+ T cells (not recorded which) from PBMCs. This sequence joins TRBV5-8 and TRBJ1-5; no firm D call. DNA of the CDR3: TGTGCCAGCAGCTTCGACGGGTATCAGCCCCAGCATTTT. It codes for CASSFDGYQPQHF.